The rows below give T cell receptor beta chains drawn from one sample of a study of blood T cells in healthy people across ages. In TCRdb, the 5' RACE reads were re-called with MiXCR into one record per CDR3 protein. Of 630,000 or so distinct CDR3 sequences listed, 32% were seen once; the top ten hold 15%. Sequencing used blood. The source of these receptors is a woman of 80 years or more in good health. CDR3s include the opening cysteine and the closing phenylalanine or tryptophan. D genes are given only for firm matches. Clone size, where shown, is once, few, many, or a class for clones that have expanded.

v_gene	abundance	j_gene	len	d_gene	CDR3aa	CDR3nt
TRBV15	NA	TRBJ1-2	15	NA	CATSRDPGTTYGYTF	TGTGCCACCAGCAGAGACCCAGGGACTACCTATGGCTACACCTTC
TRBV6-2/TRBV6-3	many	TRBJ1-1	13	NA	CASTGEMNTEAFF	TGTGCCAGCACAGGGGAGATGAACACTGAAGCTTTCTTT
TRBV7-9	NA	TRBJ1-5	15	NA	CASSWGGQNNQPQHF	TGTGCCAGCAGCTGGGGCGGACAGAACAATCAGCCCCAGCATTTT
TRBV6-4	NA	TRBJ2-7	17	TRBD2	CASSDSTTSGGTYEQYF	TGTGCCAGCAGTGACTCGACGACTAGCGGGGGGACCTACGAGCAGTACTTC
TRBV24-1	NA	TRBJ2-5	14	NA	CATSDTGKGETQYF	TGTGCCACCAGTGATACCGGGAAGGGAGAGACCCAGTACTTC
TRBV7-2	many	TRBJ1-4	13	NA	CASSLAGNEKLFF	TGTGCCAGCAGCTTAGCAGGGAATGAAAAACTGTTTTTT
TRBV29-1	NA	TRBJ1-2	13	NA	CSVEEGEADGYTF	TGCAGCGTTGAAGAAGGGGAGGCGGATGGCTACACCTTC
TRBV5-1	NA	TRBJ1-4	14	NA	CASGTDIPNEKLFF	TGCGCCAGCGGCACCGACATTCCTAATGAAAAACTGTTTTTT
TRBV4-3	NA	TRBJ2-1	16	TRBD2	CANSSEGGGLPNEQFF	TGCGCCAACAGCTCTGAGGGCGGGGGGCTGCCGAATGAGCAGTTCTTC
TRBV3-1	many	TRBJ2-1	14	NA	CASSQGDGNNEQFF	TGTGCCAGCAGCCAGGGAGATGGGAACAATGAGCAGTTCTTC
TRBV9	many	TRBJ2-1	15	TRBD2	CASSPRIAGAGEQFF	TGTGCCAGCAGCCCCCGAATAGCGGGGGCGGGGGAGCAGTTCTTC
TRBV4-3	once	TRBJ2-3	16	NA	CASCQDAGRRTDTQYF	TGCGCCAGCTGCCAAGATGCAGGGAGAAGGACAGATACGCAGTATTTT
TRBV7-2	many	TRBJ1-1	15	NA	CASSTLDRGLTEAFF	TGTGCCAGCAGCACCCTAGACAGAGGGCTCACTGAAGCTTTCTTT
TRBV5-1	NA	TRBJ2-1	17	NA	CASSKRQDSSSYNEQFF	TGCGCCAGCAGCAAGAGACAGGACTCGAGCTCCTACAATGAGCAGTTCTTC
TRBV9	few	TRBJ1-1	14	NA	CASSAATRNTEAFF	TGTGCCAGCAGCGCCGCCACTCGGAACACTGAAGCTTTCTTT
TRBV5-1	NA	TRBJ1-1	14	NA	CASSPALWGTEAFF	TGCGCCAGCAGCCCCGCACTGTGGGGCACTGAAGCTTTCTTT
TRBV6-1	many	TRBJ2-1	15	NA	CASSGSPGPSNEQFF	TGTGCCAGCAGTGGATCTCCGGGACCGTCTAATGAGCAGTTCTTC
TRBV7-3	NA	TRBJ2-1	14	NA	CASSLTSVWGEQFF	TGTGCCAGCAGCTTAACTAGTGTCTGGGGTGAGCAGTTCTTC
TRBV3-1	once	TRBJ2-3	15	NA	CASSQEPGGLDTQYF	TGTGCCAGCAGCCAAGAGCCGGGCGGGTTAGATACGCAGTATTTT
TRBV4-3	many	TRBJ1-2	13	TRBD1	CASSQETGTRYTF	TGCGCCAGCAGCCAAGAGACAGGGACCCGCTACACCTTC
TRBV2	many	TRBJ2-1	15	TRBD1	CASRKDRGLGDEQFF	TGTGCCAGCAGGAAAGACAGGGGGCTGGGAGATGAGCAGTTCTTC
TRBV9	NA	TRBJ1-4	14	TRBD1	CASSVGTGNEKLFF	TGTGCCAGCAGCGTAGGGACAGGGAATGAAAAACTGTTTTTT
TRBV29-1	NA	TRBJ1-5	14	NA	CSVEVTGGGQPQHF	TGCAGCGTTGAAGTCACCGGGGGAGGACAGCCCCAGCATTTT
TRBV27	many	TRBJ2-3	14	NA	CASSPPAGRDTQYF	TGTGCCAGCAGTCCTCCGGCTGGCCGGGATACGCAGTATTTT
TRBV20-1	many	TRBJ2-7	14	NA	CSASLDRPPYEQYF	TGCAGTGCTTCCCTGGACCGTCCCCCCTACGAGCAGTACTTC
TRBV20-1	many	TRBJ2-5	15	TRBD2	CSAKRTSGFQETQYF	TGCAGTGCTAAAAGGACTAGCGGATTCCAAGAGACCCAGTACTTC
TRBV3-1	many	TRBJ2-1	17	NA	CASSQGGRGGVNNEQFF	TGTGCCAGCAGCCAAGGGGGCCGGGGCGGGGTTAACAATGAGCAGTTCTTC
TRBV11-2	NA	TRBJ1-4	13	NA	CASSLRRVEKRFF	TGTGCCAGCAGCTTACGACGGGTGGAAAAACGGTTTTTT
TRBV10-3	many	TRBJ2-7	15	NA	CAITEGSGGSYEQYF	TGTGCCATCACCGAGGGAAGCGGCGGGTCCTACGAGCAGTACTTC
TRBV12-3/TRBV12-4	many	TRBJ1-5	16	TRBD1	CASSSRTGVPNQPQHF	TGTGCCAGCAGTTCCCGGACAGGGGTCCCAAATCAGCCCCAGCATTTT
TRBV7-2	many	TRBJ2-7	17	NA	CASSPGPDRYDTYEQYF	TGTGCCAGCAGCCCCGGACCGGACCGCTACGACACCTACGAGCAGTACTTC
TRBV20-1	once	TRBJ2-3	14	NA	CSARVARLTDTQYF	TGCAGTGCTAGAGTGGCTAGATTGACAGATACGCAGTATTTT
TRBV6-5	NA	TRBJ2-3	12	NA	CAYGRPPDTQYF	TGTGCCTATGGGCGGCCCCCAGATACGCAGTATTTT
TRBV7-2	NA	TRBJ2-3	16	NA	CASSLYPTRGADTQYF	TGTGCCAGCAGCTTATACCCCACACGGGGCGCAGATACGCAGTATTTT
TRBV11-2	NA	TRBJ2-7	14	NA	CACSSQPVSYEQYF	TGTGCCTGCAGCTCCCAACCGGTTTCCTACGAGCAGTACTTC
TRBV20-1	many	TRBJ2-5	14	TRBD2	CSARDRGGRETQYF	TGCAGTGCTAGAGATCGCGGGGGGAGGGAGACCCAGTACTTC
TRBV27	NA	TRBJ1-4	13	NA	CASSLENSEKLFF	TGTGCCAGCAGTCTCGAGAATTCGGAAAAACTGTTTTTT
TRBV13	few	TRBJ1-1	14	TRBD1	CASSSTGGSTEAFF	TGTGCCAGCAGCTCGACAGGGGGTAGCACTGAAGCTTTCTTT
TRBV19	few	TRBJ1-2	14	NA	CASSMPPVRDGYTF	TGTGCCAGTAGTATGCCACCAGTTAGAGATGGCTACACCTTC
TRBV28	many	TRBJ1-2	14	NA	CASSSSLYSYGYTF	TGTGCCAGCAGTTCCTCCCTTTACAGCTATGGCTACACCTTC